Following are 22 T cell receptor beta chains from one sample sequenced in a study of OX40 agonist ivuxolimab in advanced cancers. Measured with immunoSEQ multiplex PCR; TCRdb has only the in-frame clones, and not every one. The sample holds about 130,000 clones; just over 90% are singletons and the top ten take roughly 1%. Sequenced here: CD4+ or CD8+ T cells sorted from blood, sampled in a trial of the OX40 agonist ivuxolimab. These receptors all come from an adult with an advanced solid tumor such as melanoma, head and neck, liver or kidney cancer.

The J gene is TRBJ2-5, the V gene TRBV29-1, with TRBD1 matching 9 bases. The CDR3 totals 13 residues. Germline-derived CDR1 and CDR2 are SQVTM and ANQGSEA. Trimming removed 6 bases from V and 5 bases from J; junction bases left unmatched: 7. The CDR3 loop reads CSVIQGATETQYF. CDR3 nucleotide sequence: TGCAGCGTGATACAGGGGGCAACGGAGACCCAGTACTTC.

The chain combines TRBV27 with TRBJ1-3; D not certain. Per germline, CDR1 MNHEY and CDR2 SMNVEV (reference sequence). V gave up 6 bases and J gave up 9 bases, with 12 bases separating them. CDR3 size: 12 residues. The CDR3 region is CASSPGRSTIYF. CDR3 nucleotides: TGTGCCAGCAGCCCTGGACGGAGCACCATATATTTT.

The chain combines TRBV2 with TRBJ2-6; 9 bases agree with TRBD2. The germline CDR1 and CDR2 sequences are SNHLY and FYNNEI. The V and J ends lost 5 bases and 4 bases, in that order; junction bases with no gene match: 12. The CDR3 is 18 residues long. The CDR3 sequence: CASSSPLAGVLGANVLTF. The CDR3 coding sequence is TGTGCCAGCAGTTCCCCCTTAGCGGGAGTTCTGGGGGCCAACGTCCTGACTTTC.

In this sample, this clone turned up once. This chain links TRBV30 with TRBJ1-4, with TRBD1 matching 9 bases. The trim removed 7 bases at V and 8 bases at J, leaving 5 bases unmatched. Germline values: CDR1 GTSNPN, CDR2 SVGIG (reference sequence). The CDR3 contains 12 residues. CDR3 coding DNA: TGTGCCTACCGGGACAGGGAAGAAAAACTGTTTTTT. It yields the protein CAYRDREEKLFF.

The J gene is TRBJ2-7, the V gene TRBV6-5; TRBD1 matches 8 bases. CDR3 length: 13 residues. Germline-derived CDR1 and CDR2 are MNHEY and SVGAGI. V shed 8 bases and J 4 bases; nucleotides not matched to a gene: 7. The CDR3 region is CASGDRGAYEQYF. For the CDR3, the DNA is TGTGCCAGCGGTGACAGGGGCGCTTACGAGCAGTACTTC.

The chain links TRBV7-3 to TRBJ2-5; 14 nucleotides align to TRBD2. This CDR3 has 16 residues. Unmatched junction bases numbered 6, after V lost 5 bases and J lost 4 bases. CDR1 SGHTA and CDR2 FQGTGA come from the germline V gene. The DNA for the CDR3 is TGTGCCAGCAGCCCGGGGACTAGCGGGAGTCGAGAGACCCAGTACTTC. Amino acids: CASSPGTSGSRETQYF.

The chain has TRBV28 and TRBJ1-3; D perhaps matches TRBD1 (6 bases). Germline CDR1 reads MDHEN; CDR2 reads SYDVKM. This CDR3 is built from 16 residues. V lost 5 bases to trimming and J lost 0 bases, with 14 bases between them. The CDR3 DNA reads as TGTGCCAGCAGTCCGGCCGGGACACTCTCTGGAAACACCATATATTTT. This encodes CASSPAGTLSGNTIYF.

This clone came up once. The CDR3 region is CASSQIIQETQYF. CDR3 sequence (DNA): TGTGCCAGCAGCCAAATAATCCAAGAGACCCAGTACTTC. The chain joins TRBV6-5 to TRBJ2-5; D gene uncertain. This CDR3 has 13 residues. Germline V gene lookup returns CDR1 MNHEY and CDR2 SVGAGI. Trimming took 6 bases from V and 1 from J, leaving 9 bases between them.

The chain is built from TRBV20-1 and TRBJ2-4; no firm D call. Germline CDR1 reads DFQATT; CDR2 reads SNEGSKA (reference sequence). The V and J ends lost 1 base and 5 bases respectively, with 3 bases between them. This CDR3 spans 11 amino acids. CDR3 region: CSARVQNIQYF. In DNA, the CDR3 is TGCAGTGCTAGAGTGCAAAACATTCAGTACTTC.

This clone occurred once. This chain links TRBV7-2 with TRBJ2-1; 14 bases match TRBD2. The CDR3 sequence is 16 residues long. The junction had 9 bases not matched to a gene; V was cut back by 5 bases and J by 9 bases. Germline lookup yields CDR1 SGHTA and CDR2 FQGNSA. DNA of the CDR3: TGTGCCAGCAGCCCCTCGACTAGCGGGAGGGCCGCTGAGCAGTTCTTC. Amino acids: CASSPSTSGRAAEQFF.

V usage is TRBV4-1 and J usage is TRBJ2-7; D perhaps matches TRBD1 (6 bases). Per the germline V gene, CDR1 is MGHRA and CDR2 is YSYEKL. The CDR3 length is 16 residues. V lost 0 bases and J lost 0, with 12 bases in between. The CDR3 sequence is CASSQEWGPPSYEQYF. The CDR3 DNA reads as TGCGCCAGCAGCCAAGAGTGGGGGCCCCCCTCCTACGAGCAGTACTTC.

The chain joins TRBV7-2 to TRBJ2-7, with D perhaps being TRBD1 or TRBD2 (5 bases each). This CDR3 spans 13 amino acids. Germline lookup yields CDR1 SGHTA and CDR2 FQGNSA. With 3 bases removed from V and 3 bases from J, the gap between germline ends came to 9 bases. The CDR3 protein is CASSLGEGYEQYF. The CDR3 bases are TGTGCCAGCAGCTTGGGGGAAGGCTACGAGCAGTACTTC.

The chain uses TRBV5-1 and TRBJ1-4; 11 bases agree with TRBD1. The CDR3 extends over 15 amino acids. With 1 base clipped from V and 6 bases from J, the junction kept 2 bases outside the gene matches. Germline CDR1 and CDR2: SGHRS and YFSETQ. The CDR3 DNA is TGCGCCAGCAGCTTGTTGGGACAGGGGGATGAAAAACTGTTTTTT. Translated, it gives CASSLLGQGDEKLFF.

The gene calls are TRBV5-1 and TRBJ2-3, with 11 nucleotides matching TRBD1. Germline V CDR1 and CDR2: SGHRS, YFSETQ. Trimming took 0 bases from V and 2 from J; bases not matched to a gene: 5. The CDR3 covers 17 residues. CDR3 protein: CASSLEDRGPVTDTQYF. The CDR3 DNA reads TGCGCCAGCAGCTTGGAGGACAGGGGGCCCGTCACAGATACGCAGTATTTT. Full variable domain (rest looked up from reference TRBV5-1 and TRBJ2-3): KAGVTQTPRYLIKTRGQQVTLSCSPISGHRSVSWYQQTPGQGLQFLFEYFSETQRNKGNFPGRFSGRQFSNSRSEMNVSTLELGDSALYLCASSLEDRGPVTDTQYFGPGTRLTVL.

The gene calls are TRBV28 and TRBJ1-1; possible D gene TRBD1, 5 bases. Germline V lookup: CDR1 MDHEN, CDR2 SYDVKM. V was clipped by 4 bases and J by 0 bases, with 12 bases between them. CDR3 length: 15 amino acids. CDR3 residues: CASSSTGRMNTEAFF. In DNA form, the CDR3 reads TGTGCCAGCAGTTCGACGGGACGGATGAACACTGAAGCTTTCTTT.

The chain recombines TRBV11-3 with TRBJ2-5; TRBD2 might be the D (5 bases). The V and J ends lost 1 base and 9 bases respectively, with 15 bases between them. This CDR3 is 14 amino acids long. CDR1 and CDR2 from the germline V gene are SGHNT and YENEEA. CDR3 coding DNA: TGTGCCAGCAGCTTAGGCGGAGGTCAAGTGGCCCAGTACTTC. Protein: CASSLGGGQVAQYF. Together with reference TRBV11-3 and TRBJ2-5, the CDR3 gives the full variable domain: EAGVVQSPRYKIIEKKQPVAFWCNPISGHNTLYWYLQNLGQGPELLIRYENEEAVDDSQLPKDRFSAERLKGVDSTLKIQPAELGDSAVYLCASSLGGGQVAQYFGPGTRLLVL.

The chain couples TRBV20-1 to TRBJ2-1, with D hard to call. With 3 bases removed from V and 7 bases from J, the gap between germline ends came to 4 bases. From germline, CDR1 is DFQATT and CDR2 SNEGSKA (reference sequence). The CDR3 is 10 amino acids. The CDR3 DNA reads TGCAGTGCTAGTCGTAATGAGCAGTTCTTC. Its translation is CSASRNEQFF.

This chain joins TRBV6-5 and TRBJ2-5; no reliable D call. Germline-derived CDR1 and CDR2 are MNHEY and SVGAGI. V lost 0 bases and J lost 2, with 10 bases in between. The CDR3 runs to 15 residues. CDR3 DNA sequence: TGTGCCAGCAGTTACTCCTTTGGGGAACAAGAGACCCAGTACTTC. Translated: CASSYSFGEQETQYF.

The chain recombines TRBV11-1 with TRBJ1-2; D not resolved. Germline lookup yields CDR1 SGHAT and CDR2 FQDESV (reference sequence). CDR3 length: 15 amino acids. V shed 2 bases and J shed 8 bases, with 18 bases lying between them. CDR3 loop: CASSLLSEGLGGYTF. The CDR3 coding sequence is TGTGCCAGCAGCTTATTAAGCGAGGGTTTGGGCGGCTACACCTTC.

The chain joins TRBV10-3 to TRBJ2-3, with 11 bases matching TRBD2. With 1 base clipped from V and 11 bases from J, the junction kept 8 bases outside the gene matches. CDR3 size: 15 residues. CDR1 is ENHRY, CDR2 SYGVKD, per germline. The CDR3 loop is CAISELTSGREGQYF. CDR3 nucleotide sequence: TGTGCCATCAGTGAGTTAACTAGCGGGAGAGAGGGGCAGTATTTT.

This chain connects TRBV18 to TRBJ2-7, with D unclear. The CDR3 loop spans 14 amino acids. V dropped 1 base and J dropped 3 bases, with 10 bases sitting between them. In germline, CDR1 is KGHSH, CDR2 LQKENI. DNA for the CDR3: TGTGCCAGCTCACCACAGGCACTAAACTACGAGCAGTACTTC. Amino acids: CASSPQALNYEQYF. Full variable domain (missing parts from reference TRBV18 and TRBJ2-7): NAGVMQNPRHLVRRRGQEARLRCSPMKGHSHVYWYRQLPEEGLKFMVYLQKENIIDESGMPKERFSAEFPKEGPSILRIQQVVRGDSAAYFCASSPQALNYEQYFGPGTRLTVT.

This sequence joins TRBV7-2 and TRBJ1-6; 7 bases align to TRBD1. The CDR3 covers 14 residues. Germline CDR1 reads SGHTA; CDR2 reads FQGNSA. The J segment lost 10 bases and the V segment lost 3 bases, leaving 6 bases of the junction unmatched. The CDR3 nucleotides read TGTGCCAGCAGCTTTACAGGGGACAAATCACCCCTCCACTTT. Protein product: CASSFTGDKSPLHF.